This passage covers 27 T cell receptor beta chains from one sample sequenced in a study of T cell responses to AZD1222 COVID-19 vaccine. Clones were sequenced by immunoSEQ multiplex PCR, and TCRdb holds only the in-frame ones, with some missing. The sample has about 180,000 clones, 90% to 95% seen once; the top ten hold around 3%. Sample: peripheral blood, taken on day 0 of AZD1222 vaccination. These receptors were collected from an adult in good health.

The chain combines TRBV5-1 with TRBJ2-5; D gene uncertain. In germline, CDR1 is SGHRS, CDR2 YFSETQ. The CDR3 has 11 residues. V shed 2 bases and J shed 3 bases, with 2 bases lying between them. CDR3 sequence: CASSFKETQYF. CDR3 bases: TGCGCCAGCAGCTTTAAAGAGACCCAGTACTTC.

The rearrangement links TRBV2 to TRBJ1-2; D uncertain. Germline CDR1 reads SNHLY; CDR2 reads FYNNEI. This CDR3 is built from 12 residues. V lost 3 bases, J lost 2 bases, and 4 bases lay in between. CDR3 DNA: TGTGCCAGCAGTGACGGGAACTATGGCTACACCTTC. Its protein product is CASSDGNYGYTF.

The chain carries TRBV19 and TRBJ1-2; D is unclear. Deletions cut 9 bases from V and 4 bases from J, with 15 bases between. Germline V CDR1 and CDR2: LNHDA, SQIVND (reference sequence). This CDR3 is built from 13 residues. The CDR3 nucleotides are TGTGCCAGCACGTACCTGGGTAGCTATGGCTACACCTTC. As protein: CASTYLGSYGYTF.

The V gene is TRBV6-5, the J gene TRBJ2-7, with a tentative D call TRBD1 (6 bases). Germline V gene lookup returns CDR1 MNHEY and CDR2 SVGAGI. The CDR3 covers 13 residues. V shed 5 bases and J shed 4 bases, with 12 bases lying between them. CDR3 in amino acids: CASSKSQGYEQYF. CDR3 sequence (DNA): TGTGCCAGCAGTAAGTCACAGGGTTACGAGCAGTACTTC.

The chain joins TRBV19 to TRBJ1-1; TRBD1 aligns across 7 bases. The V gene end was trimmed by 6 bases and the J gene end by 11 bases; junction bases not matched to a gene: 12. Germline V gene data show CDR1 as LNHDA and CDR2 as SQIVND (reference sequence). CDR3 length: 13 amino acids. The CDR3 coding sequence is TGTGCCAGTAGCGCAGGGGGAGCCGGTGGGGCTTTCTTT. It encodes CASSAGGAGGAFF. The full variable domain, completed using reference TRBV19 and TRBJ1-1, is DGGITQSPKYLFRKEGQNVTLSCEQNLNHDAMYWYRQDPGQGLRLIYYSQIVNDFQKGDIAEGYSVSREKKESFPLTVTSAQKNPTAFYLCASSAGGAGGAFFGQGTRLTVV.

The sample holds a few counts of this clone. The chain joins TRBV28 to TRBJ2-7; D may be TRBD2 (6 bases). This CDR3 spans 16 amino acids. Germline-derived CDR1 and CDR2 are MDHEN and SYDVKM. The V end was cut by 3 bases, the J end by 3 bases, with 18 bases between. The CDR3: CASSLRGDGQDYEQYF. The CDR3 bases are TGTGCCAGCAGTTTGCGGGGCGATGGGCAGGACTACGAGCAGTACTTC. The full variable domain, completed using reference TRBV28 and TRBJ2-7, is DVKVTQSSRYLVKRTGEKVFLECVQDMDHENMFWYRQDPGLGLRLIYFSYDVKMKEKGDIPEGYSVSREKKERFSLILESASTNQTSMYLCASSLRGDGQDYEQYFGPGTRLTVT.

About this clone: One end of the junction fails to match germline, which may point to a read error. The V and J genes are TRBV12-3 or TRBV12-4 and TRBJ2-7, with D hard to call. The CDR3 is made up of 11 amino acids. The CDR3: CASSFSHEQYF. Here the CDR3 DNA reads TGTGCCAGCAGTTTCTCCCACGAGCAGTACTTC.

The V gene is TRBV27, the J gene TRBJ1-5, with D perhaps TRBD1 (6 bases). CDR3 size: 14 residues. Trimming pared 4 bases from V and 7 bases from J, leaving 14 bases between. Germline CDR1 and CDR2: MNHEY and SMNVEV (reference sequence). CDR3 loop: CASSSSGARQPQHF. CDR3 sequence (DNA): TGTGCCAGCAGTTCGTCAGGGGCAAGGCAGCCCCAGCATTTT.

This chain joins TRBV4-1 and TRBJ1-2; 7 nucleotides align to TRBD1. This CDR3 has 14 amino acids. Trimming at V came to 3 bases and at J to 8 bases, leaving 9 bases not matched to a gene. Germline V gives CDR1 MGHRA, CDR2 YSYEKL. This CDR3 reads CASSHGGQGDGYTF. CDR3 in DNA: TGCGCCAGCAGCCACGGTGGGCAGGGGGACGGCTACACCTTC.

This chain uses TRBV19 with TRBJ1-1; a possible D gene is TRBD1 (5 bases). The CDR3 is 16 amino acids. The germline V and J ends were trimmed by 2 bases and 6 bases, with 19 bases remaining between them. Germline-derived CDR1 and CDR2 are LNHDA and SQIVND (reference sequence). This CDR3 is CASSIWGGSGRPEAFF. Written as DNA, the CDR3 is TGTGCCAGTAGTATATGGGGGGGATCGGGCCGCCCTGAAGCTTTCTTT.

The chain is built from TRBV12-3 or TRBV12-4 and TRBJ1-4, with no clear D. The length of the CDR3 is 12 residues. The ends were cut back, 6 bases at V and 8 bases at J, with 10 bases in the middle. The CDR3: CASRYIGEKLFF. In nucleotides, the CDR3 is TGTGCCAGCAGGTACATCGGAGAAAAACTGTTTTTT.

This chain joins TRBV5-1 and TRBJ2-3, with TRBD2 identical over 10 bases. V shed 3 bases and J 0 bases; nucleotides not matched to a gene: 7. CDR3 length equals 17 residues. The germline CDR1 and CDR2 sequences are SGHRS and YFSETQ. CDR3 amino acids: CASSYRTSGLSTDTQYF. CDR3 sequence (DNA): TGCGCCAGCAGCTATAGGACTAGCGGCCTTAGCACAGATACGCAGTATTTT.

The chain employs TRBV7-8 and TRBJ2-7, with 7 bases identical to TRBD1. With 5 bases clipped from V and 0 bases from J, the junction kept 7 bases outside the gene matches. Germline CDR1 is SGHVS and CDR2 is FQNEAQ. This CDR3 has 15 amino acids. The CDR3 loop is CASSSTGTDSYEQYF. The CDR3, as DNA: TGTGCCAGCAGCAGTACCGGGACAGACTCCTACGAGCAGTACTTC.

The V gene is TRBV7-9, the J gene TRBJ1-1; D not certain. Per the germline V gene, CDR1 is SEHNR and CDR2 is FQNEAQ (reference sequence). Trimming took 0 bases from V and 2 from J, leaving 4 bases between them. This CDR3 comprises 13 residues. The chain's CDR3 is CASSLAPNTEAFF. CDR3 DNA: TGTGCCAGCAGCTTAGCTCCCAACACTGAAGCTTTCTTT.

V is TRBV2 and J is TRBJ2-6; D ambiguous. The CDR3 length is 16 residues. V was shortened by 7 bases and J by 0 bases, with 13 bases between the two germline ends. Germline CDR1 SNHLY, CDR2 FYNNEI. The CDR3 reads CASNPGHSSGANVLTF. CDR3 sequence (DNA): TGTGCCAGCAATCCTGGGCACTCCTCTGGGGCCAACGTCCTGACTTTC.

CDR3 sequence reads: CASSLEGDRTEAFF. Here the CDR3 DNA reads TGTGCCAGCAGCTTAGAGGGGGATCGCACTGAAGCTTTCTTT. This chain connects TRBV9 to TRBJ1-1; D possibly corresponds to TRBD1 (6 bases). The V end was cut by 4 bases, the J end by 4 bases, with 14 bases between. Germline V gene data show CDR1 as SGDLS and CDR2 as YYNGEE. The CDR3 has 14 residues. The variable domain in full, completed from reference TRBV9 and TRBJ1-1, reads DSGVTQTPKHLITATGQRVTLRCSPRSGDLSVYWYQQSLDQGLQFLIQYYNGEERAKGNILERFSAQQFPDLHSELNLSSLELGDSALYFCASSLEGDRTEAFFGQGTRLTVV.

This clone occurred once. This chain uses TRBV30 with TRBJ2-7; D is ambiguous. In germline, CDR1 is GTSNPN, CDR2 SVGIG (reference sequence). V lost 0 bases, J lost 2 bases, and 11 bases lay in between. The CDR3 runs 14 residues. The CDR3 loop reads CAWSVRYTAYEQYF. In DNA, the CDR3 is TGTGCCTGGAGTGTACGGTATACAGCCTACGAGCAGTACTTC.

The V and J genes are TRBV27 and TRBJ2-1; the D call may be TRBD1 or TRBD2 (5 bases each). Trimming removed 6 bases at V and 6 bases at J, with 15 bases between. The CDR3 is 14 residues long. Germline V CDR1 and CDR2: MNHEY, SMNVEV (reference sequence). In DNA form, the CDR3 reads TGTGCCAGCAGCAACCGGGGCTTCCTCAATGAGCAGTTCTTC. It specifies CASSNRGFLNEQFF.

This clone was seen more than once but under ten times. CDR3 sequence: CSAQGMSTEAFF. CDR3 sequence (DNA): TGCAGCGCACAGGGCATGAGCACTGAAGCTTTCTTT. V usage is TRBV29-1 and J usage is TRBJ1-1; D possibly corresponds to TRBD1 (6 bases). Germline CDR1 is SQVTM and CDR2 is ANQGSEA. The V gene lost 7 bases and the J gene lost 4 bases, with 13 bases spanning the gap. This CDR3 spans 12 amino acids.

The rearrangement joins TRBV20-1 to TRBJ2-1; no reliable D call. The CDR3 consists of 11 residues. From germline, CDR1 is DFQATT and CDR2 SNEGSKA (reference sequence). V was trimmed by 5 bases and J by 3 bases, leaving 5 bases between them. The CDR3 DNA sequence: TGCAGTGCTCAGCGCTACAATGAGCAGTTCTTC. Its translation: CSAQRYNEQFF.

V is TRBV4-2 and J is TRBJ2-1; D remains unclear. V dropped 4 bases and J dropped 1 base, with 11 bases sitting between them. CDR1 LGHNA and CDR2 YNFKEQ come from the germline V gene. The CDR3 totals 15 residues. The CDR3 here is CASSRDPESYNEQFF. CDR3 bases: TGTGCCAGCAGCCGCGACCCGGAGTCCTACAATGAGCAGTTCTTC.

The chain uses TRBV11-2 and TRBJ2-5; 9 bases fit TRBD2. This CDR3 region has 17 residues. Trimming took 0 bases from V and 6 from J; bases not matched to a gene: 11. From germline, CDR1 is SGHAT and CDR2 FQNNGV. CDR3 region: CASSLDRGSGRRQTQYF. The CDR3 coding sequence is TGTGCCAGCAGCTTAGATCGAGGTAGCGGGAGAAGACAGACCCAGTACTTC.

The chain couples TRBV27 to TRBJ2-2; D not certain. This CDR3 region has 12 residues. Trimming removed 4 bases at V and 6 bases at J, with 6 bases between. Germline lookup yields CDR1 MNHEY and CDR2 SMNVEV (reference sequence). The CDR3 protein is CASSSRPGELFF. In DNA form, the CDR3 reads TGTGCCAGCAGTTCCCGACCCGGGGAGCTGTTTTTT.

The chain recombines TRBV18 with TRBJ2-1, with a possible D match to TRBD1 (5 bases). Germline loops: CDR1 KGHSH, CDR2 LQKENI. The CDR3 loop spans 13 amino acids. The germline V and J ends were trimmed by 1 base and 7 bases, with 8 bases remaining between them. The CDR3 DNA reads TGTGCCAGCTCACCACTCCGACAGAATGAGCAGTTCTTC. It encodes CASSPLRQNEQFF. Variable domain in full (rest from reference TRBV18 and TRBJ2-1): NAGVMQNPRHLVRRRGQEARLRCSPMKGHSHVYWYRQLPEEGLKFMVYLQKENIIDESGMPKERFSAEFPKEGPSILRIQQVVRGDSAAYFCASSPLRQNEQFFGPGTRLTVL.

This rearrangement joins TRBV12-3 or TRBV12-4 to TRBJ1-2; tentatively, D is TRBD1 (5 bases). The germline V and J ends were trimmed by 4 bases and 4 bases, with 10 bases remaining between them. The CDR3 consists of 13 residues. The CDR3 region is CASSWDGIYGYTF. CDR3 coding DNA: TGTGCCAGCAGTTGGGACGGAATCTATGGCTACACCTTC.

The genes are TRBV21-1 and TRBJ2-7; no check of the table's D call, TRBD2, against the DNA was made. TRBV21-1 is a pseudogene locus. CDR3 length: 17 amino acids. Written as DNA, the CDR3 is TGTGCCAGCAGCAAAGCCCCCAATTTAGCGGGAGAAGACGAGCAGTACTTC. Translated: CASSKAPNLAGEDEQYF.

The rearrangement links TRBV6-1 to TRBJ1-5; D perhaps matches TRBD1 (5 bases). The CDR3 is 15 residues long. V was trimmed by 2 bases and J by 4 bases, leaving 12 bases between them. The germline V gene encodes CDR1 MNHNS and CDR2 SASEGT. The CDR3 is CASSELRGGNQPQHF. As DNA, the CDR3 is TGTGCCAGCAGTGAACTTAGGGGTGGGAATCAGCCCCAGCATTTT.